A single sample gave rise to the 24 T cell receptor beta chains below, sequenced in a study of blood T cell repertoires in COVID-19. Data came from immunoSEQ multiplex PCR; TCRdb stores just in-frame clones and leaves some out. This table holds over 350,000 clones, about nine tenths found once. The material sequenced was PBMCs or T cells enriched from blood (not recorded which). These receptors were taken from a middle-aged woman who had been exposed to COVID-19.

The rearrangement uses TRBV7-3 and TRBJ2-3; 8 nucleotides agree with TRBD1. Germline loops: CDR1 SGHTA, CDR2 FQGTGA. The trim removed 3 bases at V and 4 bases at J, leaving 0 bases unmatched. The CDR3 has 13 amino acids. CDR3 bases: TGTGCCAGCAGCTTGACAGGGGCAGATACGCAGTATTTT. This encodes CASSLTGADTQYF.

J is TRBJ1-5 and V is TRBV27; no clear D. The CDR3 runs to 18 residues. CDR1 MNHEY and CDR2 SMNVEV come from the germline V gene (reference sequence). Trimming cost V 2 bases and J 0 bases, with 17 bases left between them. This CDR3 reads CASSLRWQADDSNQPQHF. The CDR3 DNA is TGTGCCAGCAGTTTAAGATGGCAGGCCGACGATAGCAATCAGCCCCAGCATTTT.

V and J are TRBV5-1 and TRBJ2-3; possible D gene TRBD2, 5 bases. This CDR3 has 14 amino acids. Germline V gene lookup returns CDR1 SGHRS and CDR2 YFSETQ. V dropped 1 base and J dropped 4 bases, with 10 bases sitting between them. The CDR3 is CASSLTSSSDTQYF. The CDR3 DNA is TGCGCCAGCAGCTTGACATCTAGCTCAGATACGCAGTATTTT.

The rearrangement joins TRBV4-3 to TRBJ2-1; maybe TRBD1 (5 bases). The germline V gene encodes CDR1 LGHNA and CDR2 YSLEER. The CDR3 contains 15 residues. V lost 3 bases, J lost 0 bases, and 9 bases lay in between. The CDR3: CASSQQGSSYNEQFF. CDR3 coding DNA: TGCGCCAGCAGCCAGCAGGGCAGCTCCTACAATGAGCAGTTCTTC.

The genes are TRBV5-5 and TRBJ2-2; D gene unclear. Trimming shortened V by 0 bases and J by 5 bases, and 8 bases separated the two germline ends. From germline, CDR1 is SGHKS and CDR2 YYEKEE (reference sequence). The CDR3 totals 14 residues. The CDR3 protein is CASSLAQATGELFF. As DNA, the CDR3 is TGTGCCAGCAGCTTGGCCCAGGCAACCGGGGAGCTGTTTTTT.

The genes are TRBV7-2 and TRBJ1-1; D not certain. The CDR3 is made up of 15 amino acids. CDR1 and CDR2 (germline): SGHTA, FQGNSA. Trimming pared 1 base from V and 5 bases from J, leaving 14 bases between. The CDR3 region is CASSLVSGGNTEAFF. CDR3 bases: TGTGCCAGCAGCTTAGTGAGCGGAGGAAATACTGAAGCTTTCTTT.

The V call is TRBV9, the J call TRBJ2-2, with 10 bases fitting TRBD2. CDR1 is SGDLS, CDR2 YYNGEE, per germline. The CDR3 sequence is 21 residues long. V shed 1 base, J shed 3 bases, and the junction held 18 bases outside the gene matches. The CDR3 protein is CASSVNPYGGLSGRDTGELFF. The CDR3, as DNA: TGTGCCAGCAGCGTAAATCCCTACGGGGGGTTGAGCGGGAGGGACACCGGGGAGCTGTTTTTT.

CDR3 loop: CASSPGKQAGGYTQYF. The CDR3 DNA follows: TGTGCCAGCAGCCCCGGGAAACAGGCGGGAGGATATACGCAGTATTTT. V is TRBV3-1 (or the pseudogene TRBV3-2) and J is TRBJ2-3; 8 nucleotides agree with TRBD2. The germline V gene has CDR1 LGHDT and CDR2 YNNKEL (reference sequence). V was clipped by 4 bases and J by 7 bases; unmatched bases: 13. The CDR3 runs 16 residues.

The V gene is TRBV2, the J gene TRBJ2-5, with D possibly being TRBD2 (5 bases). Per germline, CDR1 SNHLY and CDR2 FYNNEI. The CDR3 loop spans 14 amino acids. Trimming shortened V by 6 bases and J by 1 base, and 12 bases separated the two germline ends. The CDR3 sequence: CASRRGTIQETQYF. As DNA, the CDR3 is TGTGCCAGCAGACGGGGAACGATCCAAGAGACCCAGTACTTC.

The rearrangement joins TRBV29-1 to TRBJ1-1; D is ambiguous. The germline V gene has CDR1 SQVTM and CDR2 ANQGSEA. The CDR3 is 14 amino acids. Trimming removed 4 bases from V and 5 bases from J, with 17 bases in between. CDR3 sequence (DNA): TGCAGCGTTGTTGCGGTCGGAGGGTGGACTGAAGCTTTCTTT. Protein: CSVVAVGGWTEAFF.

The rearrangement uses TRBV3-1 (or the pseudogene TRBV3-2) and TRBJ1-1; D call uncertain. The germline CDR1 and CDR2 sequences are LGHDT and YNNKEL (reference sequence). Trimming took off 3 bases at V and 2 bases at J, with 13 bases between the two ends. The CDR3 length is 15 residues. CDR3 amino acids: CASSHTGSPNTEAFF. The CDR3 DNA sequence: TGTGCCAGCAGCCATACGGGGTCCCCAAACACTGAAGCTTTCTTT.

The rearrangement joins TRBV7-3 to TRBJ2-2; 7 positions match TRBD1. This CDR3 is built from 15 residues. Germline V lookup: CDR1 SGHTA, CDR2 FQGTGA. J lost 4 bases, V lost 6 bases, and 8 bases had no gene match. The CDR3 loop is CASRREGALTGELFF. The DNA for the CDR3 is TGTGCCAGCAGGAGAGAGGGGGCTCTCACCGGGGAGCTGTTTTTT.

As DNA, the CDR3 is TGTGCCAGCAGTGAACTGGGGACAGGAACTAACTATGGCTACACCTTC. Its protein product is CASSELGTGTNYGYTF. The J gene is TRBJ1-2, the V gene TRBV6-1, with 8 bases fitting TRBD1. V was clipped by 2 bases and J by 0 bases; unmatched bases: 5. This CDR3 is 16 amino acids long. Germline loops: CDR1 MNHNS, CDR2 SASEGT.

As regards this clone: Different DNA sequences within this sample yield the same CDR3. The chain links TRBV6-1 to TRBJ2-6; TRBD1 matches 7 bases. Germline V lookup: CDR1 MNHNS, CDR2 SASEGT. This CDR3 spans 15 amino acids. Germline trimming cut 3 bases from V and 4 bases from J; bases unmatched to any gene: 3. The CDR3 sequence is CASSDRGSGANVLTF. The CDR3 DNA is TGTGCCAGCAGTGACAGGGGGTCAGGGGCCAACGTCCTGACTTTC.

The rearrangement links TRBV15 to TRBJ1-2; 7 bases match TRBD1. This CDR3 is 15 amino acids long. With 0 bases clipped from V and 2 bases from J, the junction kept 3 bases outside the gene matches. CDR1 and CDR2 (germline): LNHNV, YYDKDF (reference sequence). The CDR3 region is CATSRDPGQNYGYTF. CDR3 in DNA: TGTGCCACCAGCAGAGATCCGGGACAGAACTATGGCTACACCTTC.

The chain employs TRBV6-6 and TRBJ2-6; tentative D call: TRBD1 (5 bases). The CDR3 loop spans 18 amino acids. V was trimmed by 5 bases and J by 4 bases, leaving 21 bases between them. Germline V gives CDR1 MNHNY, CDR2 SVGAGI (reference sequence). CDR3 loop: CASSPQFPGPAGANVLTF. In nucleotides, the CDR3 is TGTGCCAGCAGTCCCCAATTCCCAGGGCCCGCGGGGGCCAACGTCCTGACTTTC.

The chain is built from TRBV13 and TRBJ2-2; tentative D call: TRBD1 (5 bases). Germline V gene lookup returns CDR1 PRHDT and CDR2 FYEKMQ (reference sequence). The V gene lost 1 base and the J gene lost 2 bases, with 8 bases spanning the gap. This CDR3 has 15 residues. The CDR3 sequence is CASSLVGDNTGELFF. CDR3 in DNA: TGTGCCAGCAGCTTAGTAGGGGATAACACCGGGGAGCTGTTTTTT.

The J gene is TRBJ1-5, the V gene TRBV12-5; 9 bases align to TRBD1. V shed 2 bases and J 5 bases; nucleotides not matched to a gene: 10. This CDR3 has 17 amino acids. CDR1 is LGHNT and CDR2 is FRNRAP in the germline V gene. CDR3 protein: CASGLRVTGGADQPQHF. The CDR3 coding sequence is TGTGCTAGTGGTTTGCGGGTTACAGGGGGCGCGGATCAGCCCCAGCATTTT.

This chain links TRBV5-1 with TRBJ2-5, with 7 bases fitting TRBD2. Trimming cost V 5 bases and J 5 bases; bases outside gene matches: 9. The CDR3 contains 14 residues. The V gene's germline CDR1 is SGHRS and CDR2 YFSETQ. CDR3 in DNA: TGCGCCAGCAGGCCCTCAAACGGGGGGGAGACCCAGTACTTC. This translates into CASRPSNGGETQYF.

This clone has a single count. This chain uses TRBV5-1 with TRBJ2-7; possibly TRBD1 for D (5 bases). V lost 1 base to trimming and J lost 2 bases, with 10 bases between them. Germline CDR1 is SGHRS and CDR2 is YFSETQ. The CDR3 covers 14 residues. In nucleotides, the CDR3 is TGCGCCAGCAGCTTGAAGGGGATTCCCTACGAGCAGTACTTC. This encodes CASSLKGIPYEQYF.

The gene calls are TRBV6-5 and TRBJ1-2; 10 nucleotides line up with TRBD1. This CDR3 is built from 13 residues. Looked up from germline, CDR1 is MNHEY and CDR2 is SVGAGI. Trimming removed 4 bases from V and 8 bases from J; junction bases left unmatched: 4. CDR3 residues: CASSSGQGGGYTF. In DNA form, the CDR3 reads TGTGCCAGCAGTTCTGGACAGGGGGGCGGCTACACCTTC.

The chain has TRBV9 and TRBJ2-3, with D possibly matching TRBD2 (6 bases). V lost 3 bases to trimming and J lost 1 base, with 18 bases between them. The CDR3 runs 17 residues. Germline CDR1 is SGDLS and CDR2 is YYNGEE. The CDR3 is CASSASPGTFGTDTQYF. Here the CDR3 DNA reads TGTGCCAGCAGCGCCAGCCCAGGGACTTTCGGCACAGATACGCAGTATTTT.

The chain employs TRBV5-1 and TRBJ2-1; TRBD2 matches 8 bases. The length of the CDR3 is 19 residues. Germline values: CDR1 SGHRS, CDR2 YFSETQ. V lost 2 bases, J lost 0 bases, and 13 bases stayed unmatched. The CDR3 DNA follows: TGCGCCAGCAGCTTTGTTAGCGGGATCCCGGCGAGCTCCTACAATGAGCAGTTCTTC. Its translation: CASSFVSGIPASSYNEQFF.

This chain's CDR3 is CASSRVGNTEAFF. In DNA form, the CDR3 reads TGCGCCAGCAGCCGGGTGGGGAACACTGAAGCTTTCTTT. V gene TRBV5-1 combines with J gene TRBJ1-1; D ambiguous. CDR1 and CDR2 (germline): SGHRS, YFSETQ. The length of the CDR3 is 13 residues. The V end was cut by 4 bases, the J end by 1 base, with 8 bases between.